The 30 T cell receptor beta chains in this list originate from one sample, sequenced in a study of T cell responses to AZD1222 COVID-19 vaccine (dated by TCRdb to 2020 to 2023). The time point label of this sample denotes: baseline before first vaccination. The protocol used for the library was the immunoSEQ multiplex PCR assay. The source is immuneACCESS, and TCRdb retained only in-frame sequences with V and J called. Part of the clones is not carried over; for the studies checked, unresolved V genes explain less than half of this, and the remainder is unexplained. This sample comprises 110,000 to 150,000 clones, over 90% of them detected only once. Of the sample, roughly 5% is held by the ten largest clones. This specimen consisted of peripheral blood, obtained on day 0 of AZD1222 vaccination. The receptors originated from an adult in good health.

The genes are TRBV7-2 and TRBJ2-3; 10 bases line up with TRBD2. Trimming at V came to 0 bases and at J to 6 bases, leaving 9 bases not matched to a gene. The CDR3 is 17 residues long. Per the germline V gene, CDR1 is SGHTA and CDR2 is FQGNSA. CDR3 sequence reads: CASSLAPLAGVRDTQYF. CDR3 bases: TGTGCCAGCAGCTTAGCCCCCCTAGCGGGAGTACGGGATACGCAGTATTTT.

This chain links TRBV2 with TRBJ2-2; D is possibly TRBD1 (6 bases). The V gene's germline CDR1 is SNHLY and CDR2 FYNNEI. CDR3 length: 15 amino acids. Trimming took 6 bases from V and 0 from J, leaving 11 bases between them. CDR3 residues: CASRFDRTNTGELFF. CDR3 in DNA: TGTGCCAGCAGATTCGACAGGACGAACACCGGGGAGCTGTTTTTT.

This chain links TRBV30 with TRBJ2-7, with 9 nucleotides matching TRBD1. V gave up 3 bases and J gave up 2 bases; unmatched junction bases: 8. CDR1 GTSNPN and CDR2 SVGIG come from the germline V gene (reference sequence). This CDR3 comprises 15 residues. The DNA of the CDR3 is TGTGCCTGGAGGGGAGGGACAGGGTCTACCTACGAGCAGTACTTC. Translation: CAWRGGTGSTYEQYF.

This clone was picked up one time. This rearrangement joins TRBV12-3 or TRBV12-4 to TRBJ2-3, with D uncertain. CDR3 size: 13 residues. The ends were cut back, 2 bases at V and 1 base at J, with 4 bases in the middle. The CDR3 sequence: CASSLSGTDTQYF. The CDR3 nucleotides read TGTGCCAGCAGTTTAAGCGGCACAGATACGCAGTATTTT.

The gene calls are TRBV4-2 and TRBJ1-1; the D gene is possibly TRBD1 (6 bases). Germline V gene lookup returns CDR1 LGHNA and CDR2 YNFKEQ. Trimming left V 0 bases short and J 4 bases short, with 12 bases between. The CDR3 has 15 amino acids. In nucleotides, the CDR3 is TGTGCCAGCAGCCAAGATCGAGGGGGGCCCACTGAAGCTTTCTTT. Translation: CASSQDRGGPTEAFF.

The V gene is TRBV4-2, the J gene TRBJ2-1, with TRBD2 matching over 15 bases. V shed 4 bases and J 5 bases; nucleotides not matched to a gene: 6. CDR1 LGHNA and CDR2 YNFKEQ come from the germline V gene. The CDR3 extends over 17 amino acids. The CDR3 nucleotides are TGTGCCAGCAGCCCGCCCCGGACTAGCGGGAGGGACAATGAGCAGTTCTTC. Its protein is CASSPPRTSGRDNEQFF.

This clone was recorded only once. The chain uses TRBV5-1 and TRBJ1-4; a weak D match, TRBD1 (5 bases). With 3 bases removed from V and 8 bases from J, the gap between germline ends came to 20 bases. CDR1 SGHRS and CDR2 YFSETQ come from the germline V gene. The CDR3 is made up of 16 amino acids. The CDR3 spells CASSSGGVGPAEKLFF. The CDR3 coding sequence is TGCGCCAGCAGCTCCGGGGGAGTAGGGCCCGCGGAAAAACTGTTTTTT. Drawing the rest from reference TRBV5-1 and TRBJ1-4, the complete variable domain is KAGVTQTPRYLIKTRGQQVTLSCSPISGHRSVSWYQQTPGQGLQFLFEYFSETQRNKGNFPGRFSGRQFSNSRSEMNVSTLELGDSALYLCASSSGGVGPAEKLFFGSGTQLSVL.

The chain combines TRBV7-2 with TRBJ2-7, with D unresolved. The germline V and J ends were trimmed by 1 base and 2 bases, with 12 bases remaining between them. The CDR3 is 15 residues long. Germline loops: CDR1 SGHTA, CDR2 FQGNSA. The CDR3 sequence: CASSLVGDRAYEQYF. Written as DNA, the CDR3 is TGTGCCAGCAGCTTAGTTGGGGATAGAGCCTACGAGCAGTACTTC.

The chain joins TRBV7-3 to TRBJ2-7; D gene unclear. Trimming shortened V by 0 bases and J by 1 base, and 10 bases separated the two germline ends. The CDR3 runs 15 residues. CDR1 and CDR2 (germline): SGHTA, FQGTGA. For the CDR3, the DNA is TGTGCCAGCAGCTTAACGTGGAGTGAGTCCTACGAGCAGTACTTC. It specifies CASSLTWSESYEQYF.

The chain joins TRBV6-6 to TRBJ2-7; 8 positions agree with TRBD1. CDR1 MNHNY and CDR2 SVGAGI come from the germline V gene (reference sequence). Losses at the gene ends were 2 bases for V and 0 bases for J; bases not matched to a gene: 0. The CDR3 sequence is 14 residues long. The CDR3 sequence is CASSYDRGSYEQYF. As DNA, the CDR3 is TGTGCCAGCAGTTACGACAGGGGCTCCTACGAGCAGTACTTC.

The rearrangement uses TRBV5-1 and TRBJ2-1; D not resolved. CDR3 length equals 12 residues. Looked up from germline, CDR1 is SGHRS and CDR2 is YFSETQ. V dropped 1 base and J dropped 8 bases, with 7 bases sitting between them. CDR3 in amino acids: CASSLNVYEQFF. The CDR3 DNA follows: TGCGCCAGCAGCTTGAATGTTTATGAGCAGTTCTTC.

This clone was detected only a few times. The chain couples TRBV10-3 to TRBJ2-3; D uncertain. The germline CDR1 and CDR2 sequences are ENHRY and SYGVKD. Trimming stripped 7 bases from V and 2 bases from J, with 16 bases between. The CDR3 runs 15 residues. The CDR3 spells CAITDPSSSTDTQYF. For the CDR3, the DNA is TGTGCCATCACGGACCCGTCGAGTTCCACAGATACGCAGTATTTT.

This sequence joins TRBV18 and TRBJ2-1, with 12 bases lining up with TRBD1. V lost 4 bases and J lost 4; bases outside the gene matches: 5. CDR3 length: 16 residues. CDR1 and CDR2 from the germline V gene are KGHSH and LQKENI. The CDR3 region is CASSRPGQGAYNEQFF. CDR3 coding DNA: TGTGCCAGCTCACGCCCGGGACAGGGGGCTTACAATGAGCAGTTCTTC.

This clone came up a few times. The gene calls are TRBV28 and TRBJ1-6, with D maybe TRBD1 (5 bases). With 5 bases removed from V and 8 bases from J, the gap between germline ends came to 16 bases. Germline V gives CDR1 MDHEN, CDR2 SYDVKM. The CDR3 loop spans 15 amino acids. CDR3 bases: TGTGCCAGCAGTCTCCGGGACGGGAAGGATTCACCCCTCCACTTT. Translating it yields CASSLRDGKDSPLHF.

This clone was seen a single time. The V and J genes are TRBV10-3 and TRBJ1-5, with D tentatively TRBD1 (6 bases). The CDR3 is made up of 15 amino acids. V lost 3 bases to trimming and J lost 0 bases, with 9 bases between them. Germline V gene data show CDR1 as ENHRY and CDR2 as SYGVKD. The CDR3 here is CAISEGGHSNQPQHF. CDR3 DNA: TGTGCCATCAGTGAAGGGGGGCATAGCAATCAGCCCCAGCATTTT.

The V call is TRBV28, the J call TRBJ1-1, with D uncertain. Trimming pared 2 bases from V and 4 bases from J, leaving 8 bases between. Germline V gives CDR1 MDHEN, CDR2 SYDVKM. CDR3 length: 13 amino acids. CDR3 sequence (DNA): TGTGCCAGCAGTTTAATCGGTTTCACTGAAGCTTTCTTT. This gives the protein CASSLIGFTEAFF.

The chain uses TRBV27 and TRBJ2-7; possible D gene TRBD1, 5 bases. The germline V gene has CDR1 MNHEY and CDR2 SMNVEV (reference sequence). V lost 6 bases to trimming and J lost 0 bases, with 15 bases between them. The CDR3 is made up of 15 amino acids. CDR3 loop: CASSSTGSGSYEQYF. CDR3 nucleotide sequence: TGTGCCAGCAGCTCCACAGGCAGTGGCTCCTACGAGCAGTACTTC.

The V call is TRBV10-3, the J call TRBJ2-1, with 8 bases fitting TRBD2. This CDR3 has 14 residues. Germline lookup yields CDR1 ENHRY and CDR2 SYGVKD. The junction had 5 bases not matched to a gene; V was cut back by 6 bases and J by 4 bases. CDR3 sequence: CAIRSLAGYNEQFF. In DNA form, the CDR3 reads TGTGCCATCAGATCGCTAGCGGGTTACAATGAGCAGTTCTTC.

The chain employs TRBV9 and TRBJ2-7; either TRBD1 or TRBD2 may fit D (6 bases each). Germline CDR1 reads SGDLS; CDR2 reads YYNGEE. The CDR3 has 15 residues. The ends were cut back, 0 bases at V and 5 bases at J, with 15 bases in the middle. This CDR3 is CASSVAGRGGDEQYF. CDR3 nucleotides: TGTGCCAGCAGCGTAGCGGGCAGGGGAGGCGACGAGCAGTACTTC.

V usage is TRBV28 and J usage is TRBJ1-5; 7 nucleotides align to TRBD1. V shed 3 bases, J shed 7 bases, and the junction held 12 bases outside the gene matches. This CDR3 contains 16 residues. Germline V gene data show CDR1 as MDHEN and CDR2 as SYDVKM. DNA of the CDR3: TGTGCCAGCAGTTTGTACAGGGGATTGGGGCCACAGCCCCAGCATTTT. Translation: CASSLYRGLGPQPQHF.

The chain is built from TRBV6-5 and TRBJ2-2; 7 bases agree with TRBD1. The junction had 5 bases not matched to a gene; V was cut back by 6 bases and J by 7 bases. CDR3 length: 13 residues. Germline CDR1 is MNHEY and CDR2 is SVGAGI. The CDR3 bases are TGTGCCAGCAGCCACAGGGGTCGCGGGGAGCTGTTTTTT. It codes for CASSHRGRGELFF.

In DNA form, the CDR3 reads TGCAGCGTTGCTACCGGGAGGGCCGGGTTGAACGAGCAGTACTTC. Protein sequence: CSVATGRAGLNEQYF. The rearrangement joins TRBV29-1 to TRBJ2-7; 8 bases are shared with TRBD2. Unmatched junction bases numbered 13, after V lost 4 bases and J lost 5 bases. Per germline, CDR1 SQVTM and CDR2 ANQGSEA. The CDR3 totals 15 residues.

The chain employs TRBV19 and TRBJ2-7; the D gene is possibly TRBD1 (5 bases). With 7 bases removed from V and 0 bases from J, the gap between germline ends came to 13 bases. Per germline, CDR1 LNHDA and CDR2 SQIVND (reference sequence). The CDR3 spans 14 residues. The CDR3 reads CASKKGDTSYEQYF. Written as DNA, the CDR3 is TGTGCCAGTAAAAAAGGGGATACCTCCTACGAGCAGTACTTC.

The chain is built from TRBV28 and TRBJ2-1; 8 nucleotides line up with TRBD2. The trim removed 4 bases at V and 7 bases at J, leaving 15 bases unmatched. The CDR3 consists of 17 residues. Germline lookup yields CDR1 MDHEN and CDR2 SYDVKM. The DNA of the CDR3 is TGTGCCAGCAGTTCCCCACCCGGGGCGGGAGGTCGGAATGAGCAGTTCTTC. Its protein product is CASSSPPGAGGRNEQFF.

In its sample, this clone was seen a few times. This chain links TRBV5-1 with TRBJ2-2, with 10 positions matching TRBD2. Looked up from germline, CDR1 is SGHRS and CDR2 is YFSETQ. The CDR3 runs to 16 residues. V trimming: 1 base; J trimming: 5 bases; junction bases outside the gene matches: 5. The CDR3 DNA sequence: TGCGCCAGCAGCTTGTTTAAGGGACTAGCGACCGGGGAGCTGTTTTTT. Translated: CASSLFKGLATGELFF.

The chain is built from TRBV3-1 (or the pseudogene TRBV3-2) and TRBJ1-1; D ambiguous. V was clipped by 0 bases and J by 7 bases, with 9 bases between them. The CDR3 is 13 amino acids. Germline assignment: CDR1 LGHDT and CDR2 YNNKEL (reference sequence). CDR3 DNA: TGTGCCAGCAGCCAAGACGGTTTTGTTGAAGCTTTCTTT. It encodes CASSQDGFVEAFF.

CDR3 DNA: TGTGCCAGTAGTATGTTTGACAGTTCCTACGAGCAGTACTTC. Protein product: CASSMFDSSYEQYF. The chain joins TRBV19 to TRBJ2-7; perhaps TRBD1 as D (5 bases). The germline V gene has CDR1 LNHDA and CDR2 SQIVND (reference sequence). V lost 3 bases, J lost 1 base, and 10 bases lay in between. The CDR3 has 14 amino acids.

The chain recombines TRBV29-1 with TRBJ1-1, with TRBD1 matching over 8 bases. Germline V lookup: CDR1 SQVTM, CDR2 ANQGSEA. V was clipped by 4 bases and J by 2 bases; unmatched bases: 3. This CDR3 comprises 13 residues. The DNA for the CDR3 is TGCAGCGTTGTACAGGGGGGAAACACTGAAGCTTTCTTT. Its protein is CSVVQGGNTEAFF. The whole variable domain, filled in from reference TRBV29-1 and TRBJ1-1, reads SAVISQKPSRDICQRGTSLTIQCQVDSQVTMMFWYRQQPGQSLTLIATANQGSEATYESGFVIDKFPISRPNLTFSTLTVSNMSPEDSSIYLCSVVQGGNTEAFFGQGTRLTVV.

This rearrangement joins TRBV28 to TRBJ1-2; 10 nucleotides align to TRBD1. V lost 4 bases and J lost 5; bases outside the gene matches: 7. The germline V gene has CDR1 MDHEN and CDR2 SYDVKM. CDR3 length equals 15 residues. The CDR3 region is CASSSPTGGGYGYTF. The CDR3, as DNA: TGTGCCAGCAGTTCTCCGACAGGGGGCGGATATGGCTACACCTTC.

The CDR3 is CASRNGHSSYEQYF. CDR3 sequence (DNA): TGTGCCAGCAGAAACGGACATAGCTCCTACGAGCAGTACTTC. The chain recombines TRBV21-1 with TRBJ2-7; TRBD1, the D gene given by the table, was not confirmed from the DNA. TRBV21-1 is listed as a pseudogene. The CDR3 runs 14 residues.